This T cell receptor beta chain was profiled in a study of regulatory T cells in long-lasting Graves disease. Construction of TCR beta libraries relied on iRepertoire HTBI primers and on Arm-PCR targeting CDR3 regions. TCRdb called the multiplex PCR reads again in MiXCR, with one record for every CDR3 protein. The sample includes roughly 420,000 distinct CDR3 sequences, 11% to 15% of them seen just once. Many counts were recorded for this clonotype. Its specificity is not known. General observations from the study: Persistent Graves' patients had lower TCR diversity than newly diagnosed ones.

The CDR3 runs to 17 residues. Germline CDR1 and CDR2: SGHAT and FQNNGV. The V end lost 4 bases, the J end lost 3 bases, and 19 bases lay between the germline ends. Stated time point: newly diagnosed GD, antithyroid drugs for less than 3 months. Preparation of the TCR library used RNA extracted from PBMCs. This sample also belongs to another study, concerning T cells in Graves' hyperthyroidism and ophthalmopathy. That source adds: Stable Graves' hyperthyroidism denoted no ophthalmopathy progression over 18 months. Diagnoses rested on clinical symptoms, serum thyroxine and TRAb, thyroid ultrasound and orbital computed tomography. Also found in blood were most expanded thyroid clonotypes above 0.001.

J is TRBJ2-1 and V is TRBV11-2, with D maybe TRBD1 (6 bases). This receptor was taken from a woman in her forties or fifties with Graves disease. The sample was peripheral blood mononuclear cells (PBMCs), taken at new diagnosis, from a patient treated with antithyroid drugs. CDR3 sequence reads: CASSYDTPMTGYNEQFF. The DNA of the CDR3 is TGTGCCAGCAGCTACGATACGCCGATGACAGGCTACAATGAGCAGTTCTTC.